This T cell receptor beta chain stems from a study of CD8+CD57+ T cells in acquired aplastic anemia. The CDR3 contains 15 residues. The germline gives CDR1 SGHKS, CDR2 YYEKEE (reference sequence). V was clipped by 3 bases and J by 1 base; unmatched bases: 2. This clonotype was counted ten times or more. Investigators profiled TCR beta VDJ and CDR3 from genomic DNA template. Each CDR3 protein gets one entry after TCRdb re-called the reads with MiXCR. The table shows some 170,000 distinct CDR3 sequences, with roughly 45% occurring only once. Sequencing input: sorted CD4+, CD8+, or CD8+CD57+ T cells (not recorded which) from PBMCs. The receptor was isolated from a human donor in good health. This chain links TRBV5-5 with TRBJ1-5, with TRBD1 matching 9 bases. This chain's CDR3 is CASSSGTGSNQPQHF. CDR3 nucleotides: TGTGCCAGCAGCTCCGGGACAGGGAGCAATCAGCCCCAGCATTTT.